This passage covers 27 T cell receptor beta chains from one sample sequenced in a study of OX40 agonist ivuxolimab in advanced cancers. The assay was immunoSEQ multiplex PCR, and TCRdb's table has in-frame clones only and misses some. The sample has about 45,000 clones, over 65% seen once; the top ten hold over 12%. This specimen consisted of CD4+ or CD8+ T cells sorted from blood, obtained in a trial of the OX40 agonist ivuxolimab. These receptors all stem from an adult with an advanced solid tumor such as melanoma, head and neck, liver or kidney cancer.

The J gene is TRBJ2-3, the V gene TRBV7-9, with TRBD2 matching over 8 bases. The CDR3 spans 16 residues. V lost 5 bases and J lost 4; bases outside the gene matches: 11. Germline values: CDR1 SEHNR, CDR2 FQNEAQ (reference sequence). The CDR3 DNA reads TGTGCCAGCAGCCATTTCTGGCGGGAGGCGGCAGATACGCAGTATTTT. Amino acid sequence: CASSHFWREAADTQYF.

This chain connects TRBV11-3 to TRBJ2-7; D not certain. The CDR3 totals 14 residues. Germline V gives CDR1 SGHNT, CDR2 YENEEA. Trimming removed 5 bases from V and 0 bases from J, with 11 bases in between. CDR3 sequence: CASSPEKYSYEQYF. DNA for the CDR3: TGTGCCAGCAGCCCAGAGAAGTACTCCTACGAGCAGTACTTC.

The V and J genes are TRBV27 and TRBJ2-5; perhaps D is TRBD1 or TRBD2 (5 bases each). Germline assignment: CDR1 MNHEY and CDR2 SMNVEV (reference sequence). The CDR3 has 14 residues. V was clipped by 4 bases and J by 4 bases, with 13 bases between them. The CDR3 region is CASSSQGGGETQYF. CDR3 sequence (DNA): TGTGCCAGCAGTTCGCAGGGTGGAGGAGAGACCCAGTACTTC.

The genes are TRBV19 and TRBJ1-1; 7 bases map to TRBD1. Looked up from germline, CDR1 is LNHDA and CDR2 is SQIVND (reference sequence). The CDR3 is 14 residues long. The V and J ends lost 1 base and 1 base, in that order; junction bases with no gene match: 0. The CDR3 protein is CASSIGQGNTEAFF. For the CDR3, the DNA is TGTGCCAGTAGTATAGGACAGGGGAACACTGAAGCTTTCTTT.

The rearrangement links TRBV10-1 to TRBJ2-7; D is ambiguous. Germline CDR1 reads WNHNN; CDR2 reads SYGVQD (reference sequence). The V end lost 0 bases, the J end lost 4 bases, and 7 bases lay between the germline ends. This CDR3 contains 13 residues. DNA of the CDR3: TGCGCCAGCAGTGAGTCGGAAGGTTACGAGCAGTACTTC. Translation gives CASSESEGYEQYF.

CDR3 bases: TGTGCCAGTAGTGGGACGGGGAGCTCCTACGAGCAGTACTTC. It specifies CASSGTGSSYEQYF. This chain links TRBV19 with TRBJ2-7, with D perhaps being TRBD1 or TRBD2 (5 bases each). The V and J ends lost 5 bases and 0 bases respectively, with 11 bases between them. The germline V gene encodes CDR1 LNHDA and CDR2 SQIVND (reference sequence). The CDR3 contains 14 residues. Based on the CDR3 plus reference TRBV19 and TRBJ2-7, the full variable domain is DGGITQSPKYLFRKEGQNVTLSCEQNLNHDAMYWYRQDPGQGLRLIYYSQIVNDFQKGDIAEGYSVSREKKESFPLTVTSAQKNPTAFYLCASSGTGSSYEQYFGPGTRLTVT.

V gene TRBV30 combines with J gene TRBJ2-7; D gene unclear. The CDR3 has 12 residues. Germline lookup yields CDR1 GTSNPN and CDR2 SVGIG (reference sequence). Trimming took 4 bases from V and 0 from J, leaving 7 bases between them. CDR3 nucleotides: TGTGCCTGGACCAGAGACTCCTACGAGCAGTACTTC. This codes for CAWTRDSYEQYF.

This chain uses TRBV13 with TRBJ2-3, with 8 bases matching TRBD2. The CDR3 is 16 residues long. The trim removed 1 base at V and 6 bases at J, leaving 9 bases unmatched. From germline, CDR1 is PRHDT and CDR2 FYEKMQ (reference sequence). For the CDR3, the DNA is TGTGCCAGCAGCTTAGAATCGTCCCGGGAGGGGGATACGCAGTATTTT. Translated: CASSLESSREGDTQYF.

The chain couples TRBV19 to TRBJ2-2, with 10 bases fitting TRBD2. This CDR3 spans 17 amino acids. Trimming took 5 bases from V and 5 from J; bases not matched to a gene: 11. Germline CDR1 reads LNHDA; CDR2 reads SQIVND (reference sequence). The CDR3 is CASSVLSGLAPTGELFF. CDR3 in DNA: TGTGCCAGTAGTGTCCTCTCGGGACTAGCGCCGACCGGGGAGCTGTTTTTT. Variable domain in full (rest from reference TRBV19 and TRBJ2-2): DGGITQSPKYLFRKEGQNVTLSCEQNLNHDAMYWYRQDPGQGLRLIYYSQIVNDFQKGDIAEGYSVSREKKESFPLTVTSAQKNPTAFYLCASSVLSGLAPTGELFFGEGSRLTVL.

This chain uses TRBV7-9 with TRBJ1-2; a possible D gene is TRBD1 (5 bases). Germline values: CDR1 SEHNR, CDR2 FQNEAQ (reference sequence). CDR3 size: 14 residues. V was trimmed by 5 bases and J by 8 bases, leaving 18 bases between them. The CDR3: CASSGLGTEEGYTF. In DNA, the CDR3 is TGTGCCAGCAGCGGCTTAGGGACCGAGGAGGGCTACACCTTC.

The chain is built from TRBV28 and TRBJ2-2; TRBD1 aligns across 8 bases. Germline CDR1 reads MDHEN; CDR2 reads SYDVKM. Losses at the gene ends were 3 bases for V and 4 bases for J; bases not matched to a gene: 4. CDR3 length equals 15 residues. CDR3 nucleotides: TGTGCCAGCAGTTTTGACAGGGGTCGCACCGGGGAGCTGTTTTTT. The encoded protein is CASSFDRGRTGELFF.

This clone occurred once. V is TRBV7-8 and J is TRBJ1-1, with 8 positions matching TRBD1. The V gene's germline CDR1 is SGHVS and CDR2 FQNEAQ. V lost 5 bases and J lost 4; bases outside the gene matches: 15. The CDR3 contains 17 residues. The CDR3 spells CASSLVAPGGGFTEAFF. The CDR3 coding sequence is TGTGCCAGCAGCCTAGTTGCTCCAGGGGGCGGTTTCACTGAAGCTTTCTTT.

This clone qualifies as medium-sized. The chain uses TRBV4-2 and TRBJ2-2; D unresolved. CDR3 size: 15 residues. V lost 0 bases and J 8 bases, leaving 13 bases between the germline ends. The germline gives CDR1 LGHNA, CDR2 YNFKEQ. CDR3 protein: CASSQDGPPSGELFF. The DNA of the CDR3 is TGTGCCAGCAGCCAAGACGGGCCCCCGAGTGGGGAGCTGTTTTTT.

The rearrangement uses TRBV27 and TRBJ2-3; D perhaps matches TRBD1 (6 bases). Germline V gene lookup returns CDR1 MNHEY and CDR2 SMNVEV (reference sequence). The V end was cut by 10 bases, the J end by 2 bases, with 13 bases between. CDR3 length: 13 residues. The CDR3 is CATQPGDTDTQYF. CDR3 coding DNA: TGTGCCACCCAGCCAGGGGACACAGATACGCAGTATTTT.

The rearrangement uses TRBV11-3 and TRBJ2-3; D possibly corresponds to TRBD1 (6 bases). CDR1 is SGHNT, CDR2 YENEEA, per germline. Trimming cost V 0 bases and J 11 bases, with 30 bases left between them. The CDR3 sequence is 19 residues long. CDR3 loop: CASSLDRGLLDSDPSKQYF. The CDR3 coding sequence is TGTGCCAGCAGCTTAGATCGGGGTTTGTTGGACAGCGACCCTAGTAAGCAGTATTTT.

The chain recombines TRBV14 with TRBJ2-7, with D maybe TRBD2 (5 bases). Germline CDR1 and CDR2: SGHDN and FVKESK. The CDR3 is made up of 16 amino acids. Trimming pared 5 bases from V and 3 bases from J, leaving 20 bases between. CDR3 in amino acids: CASSFGKEAEDYEQYF. The CDR3 region has the DNA TGTGCCAGCAGCTTCGGCAAAGAGGCGGAGGACTACGAGCAGTACTTC.

V usage is TRBV5-6 and J usage is TRBJ2-2; D unresolved. Germline lookup yields CDR1 SGHDT and CDR2 YYEEEE. Trimming removed 0 bases from V and 6 bases from J, with 3 bases in between. The length of the CDR3 is 12 residues. The chain's CDR3 is CASSLGPGELFF. The CDR3 DNA reads TGTGCCAGCAGCTTGGGTCCCGGGGAGCTGTTTTTT.

CDR3 coding DNA: TGTGCCAGCAGTTTGGGCAGCTACACTGAAGCTTTCTTT. Translated: CASSLGSYTEAFF. V usage is TRBV27 and J usage is TRBJ1-1; no firm D call. Trimming pared 3 bases from V and 3 bases from J, leaving 8 bases between. Per germline, CDR1 MNHEY and CDR2 SMNVEV (reference sequence). The CDR3 is made up of 13 amino acids.

V is TRBV7-2 and J is TRBJ2-3; 14 nucleotides align to TRBD2. Germline CDR1 and CDR2: SGHTA and FQGNSA. The V gene end was trimmed by 5 bases and the J gene end by 14 bases; junction bases not matched to a gene: 15. CDR3 length equals 16 residues. CDR3 in amino acids: CASSPTGTSGGLGRYF. CDR3 nucleotides: TGTGCCAGCAGCCCTACCGGGACTAGCGGGGGCCTGGGTAGGTATTTT.

The genes are TRBV6-1 and TRBJ1-2; the match to TRBD1 covers 8 bases. The junction had 7 bases not matched to a gene; V was cut back by 6 bases and J by 4 bases. The germline gives CDR1 MNHNS, CDR2 SASEGT. CDR3 length: 14 residues. CDR3 loop: CASRLQGAGYGYTF. As DNA, the CDR3 is TGTGCCAGCAGGCTCCAGGGGGCAGGCTATGGCTACACCTTC.

The genes are TRBV28 and TRBJ2-2, with TRBD2 matching over 8 bases. Germline V gene lookup returns CDR1 MDHEN and CDR2 SYDVKM. J lost 2 bases, V lost 2 bases, and 1 base had no gene match. This CDR3 has 15 residues. The DNA of the CDR3 is TGTGCCAGCAGTTTAAGCGGGAGTAACACCGGGGAGCTGTTTTTT. Translated, it gives CASSLSGSNTGELFF.

This rearrangement joins TRBV7-9 to TRBJ1-4; possibly TRBD1 for D (6 bases). The CDR3 runs 13 residues. V was pared by 8 bases and J by 8 bases, with 15 bases between. Germline V gives CDR1 SEHNR, CDR2 FQNEAQ (reference sequence). CDR3 sequence reads: CASRGQKGEKLFF. The CDR3 DNA sequence: TGTGCCAGCCGAGGACAGAAGGGCGAAAAACTGTTTTTT.

This chain links TRBV19 with TRBJ1-2; D may be TRBD1 (6 bases). V lost 0 bases to trimming and J lost 8 bases, with 19 bases between them. Per the germline V gene, CDR1 is LNHDA and CDR2 is SQIVND (reference sequence). The CDR3 contains 16 residues. The CDR3: CASSIDYTGYPYGYTF. The CDR3, as DNA: TGTGCCAGTAGTATAGACTATACAGGGTATCCCTACGGCTACACCTTC. Together with reference TRBV19 and TRBJ1-2, the CDR3 gives the full variable domain: DGGITQSPKYLFRKEGQNVTLSCEQNLNHDAMYWYRQDPGQGLRLIYYSQIVNDFQKGDIAEGYSVSREKKESFPLTVTSAQKNPTAFYLCASSIDYTGYPYGYTFGSGTRLTVV.

The chain employs TRBV27 and TRBJ2-7; the match to TRBD1 covers 7 bases. CDR3 length: 13 amino acids. Germline V gives CDR1 MNHEY, CDR2 SMNVEV (reference sequence). After removal of 3 bases from V and 5 bases from J, the junction contained 4 bases not matched to a gene. The chain's CDR3 is CASSFDRVHEQYF. CDR3 nucleotides: TGTGCCAGCAGTTTTGACAGGGTCCACGAGCAGTACTTC.

The chain combines TRBV4-2 with TRBJ2-1; D might be TRBD1 or TRBD2, each matching 5 bases. This CDR3 is 15 amino acids long. The V end lost 0 bases, the J end lost 5 bases, and 11 bases lay between the germline ends. CDR1 and CDR2 (germline): LGHNA, YNFKEQ. CDR3 coding DNA: TGTGCCAGCAGCCAAGATTGGGACGGTCACAATGAGCAGTTCTTC. This sequence encodes CASSQDWDGHNEQFF.

The chain carries TRBV11-3 and TRBJ2-7; 10 bases match TRBD2. The CDR3 consists of 13 residues. The junction had 3 bases not matched to a gene; V was cut back by 6 bases and J by 4 bases. Per germline, CDR1 SGHNT and CDR2 YENEEA. For the CDR3, the DNA is TGTGCCAGCAGGCCACTAGCGGGGTACGAGCAGTACTTC. It translates to CASRPLAGYEQYF.

The chain uses TRBV5-4 and TRBJ2-1; 7 nucleotides match TRBD2. Germline loops: CDR1 SGHNT, CDR2 YYREEE (reference sequence). Trimming at V came to 5 bases and at J to 2 bases, leaving 7 bases not matched to a gene. CDR3 length: 15 amino acids. For the CDR3, the DNA is TGTGCCAGCAGGGAGAGCGGGGTCGCCTACAATGAGCAGTTCTTC. Encoded protein: CASRESGVAYNEQFF. Full variable domain (rest looked up from reference TRBV5-4 and TRBJ2-1): ETGVTQSPTHLIKTRGQQVTLRCSSQSGHNTVSWYQQALGQGPQFIFQYYREEENGRGNFPPRFSGLQFPNYSSELNVNALELDDSALYLCASRESGVAYNEQFFGPGTRLTVL.